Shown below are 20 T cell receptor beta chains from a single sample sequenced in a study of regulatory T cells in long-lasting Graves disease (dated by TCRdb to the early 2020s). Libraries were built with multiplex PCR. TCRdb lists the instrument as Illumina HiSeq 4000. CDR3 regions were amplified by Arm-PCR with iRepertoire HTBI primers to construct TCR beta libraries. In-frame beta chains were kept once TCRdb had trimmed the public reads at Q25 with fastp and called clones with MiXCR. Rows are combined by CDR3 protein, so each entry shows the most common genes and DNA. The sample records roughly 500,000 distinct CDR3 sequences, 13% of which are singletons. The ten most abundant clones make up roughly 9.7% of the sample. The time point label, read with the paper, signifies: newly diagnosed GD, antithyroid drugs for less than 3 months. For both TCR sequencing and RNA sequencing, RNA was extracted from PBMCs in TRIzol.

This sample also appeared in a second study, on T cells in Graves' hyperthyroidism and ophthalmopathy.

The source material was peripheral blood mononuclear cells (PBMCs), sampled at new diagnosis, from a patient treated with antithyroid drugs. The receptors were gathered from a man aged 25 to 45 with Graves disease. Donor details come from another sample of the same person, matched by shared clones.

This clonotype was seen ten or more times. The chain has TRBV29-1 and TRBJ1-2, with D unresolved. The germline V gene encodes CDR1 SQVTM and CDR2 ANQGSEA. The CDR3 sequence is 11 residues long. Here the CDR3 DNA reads TGCAGTTCCGGGCGCGAGTATGGCTACACCTTC. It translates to CSSGREYGYTF.

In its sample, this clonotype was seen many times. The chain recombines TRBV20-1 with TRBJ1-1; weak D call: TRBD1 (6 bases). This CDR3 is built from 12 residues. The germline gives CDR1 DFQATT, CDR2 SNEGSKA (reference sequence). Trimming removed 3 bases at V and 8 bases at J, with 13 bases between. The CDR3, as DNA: TGCAGTGCTAGCGTTCCGGGACAAGAAGCTTTCTTT. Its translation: CSASVPGQEAFF.

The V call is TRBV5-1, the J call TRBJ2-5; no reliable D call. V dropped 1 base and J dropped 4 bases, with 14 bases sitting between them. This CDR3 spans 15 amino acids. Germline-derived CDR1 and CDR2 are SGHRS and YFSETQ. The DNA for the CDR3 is TGCGCCAGCAGCTTGACTTCCCAGCGCAGAGAGACCCAGTACTTC. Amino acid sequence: CASSLTSQRRETQYF.

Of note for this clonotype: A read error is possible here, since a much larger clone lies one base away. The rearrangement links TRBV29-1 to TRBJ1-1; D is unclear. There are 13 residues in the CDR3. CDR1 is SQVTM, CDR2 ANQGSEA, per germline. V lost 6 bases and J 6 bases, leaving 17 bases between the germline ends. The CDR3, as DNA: TGCAGCGTCGGCGGGCCCGGCCAGCCTGAAGCTTTCTTT. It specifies CSVGGPGQPEAFF.

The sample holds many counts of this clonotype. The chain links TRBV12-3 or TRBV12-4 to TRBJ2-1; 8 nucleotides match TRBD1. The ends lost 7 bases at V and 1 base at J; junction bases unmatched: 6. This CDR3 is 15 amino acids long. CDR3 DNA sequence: TGTGCCAGCAATCTCCGGGACAGGTCCTACAATGAGCAGTTCTTC. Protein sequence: CASNLRDRSYNEQFF.

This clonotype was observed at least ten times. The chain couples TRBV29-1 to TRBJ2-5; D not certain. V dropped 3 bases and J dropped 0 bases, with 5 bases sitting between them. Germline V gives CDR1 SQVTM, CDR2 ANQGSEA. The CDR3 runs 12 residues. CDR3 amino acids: CSVDPNQETQYF. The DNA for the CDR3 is TGCAGCGTTGATCCTAACCAAGAGACCCAGTACTTC.

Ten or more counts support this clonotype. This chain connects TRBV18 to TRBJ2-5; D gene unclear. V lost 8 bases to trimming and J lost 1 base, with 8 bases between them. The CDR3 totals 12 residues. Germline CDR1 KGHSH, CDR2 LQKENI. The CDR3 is CASSPPQETQYF. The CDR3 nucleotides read TGTGCCAGCAGCCCACCCCAAGAGACCCAGTACTTC.

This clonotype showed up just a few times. CDR3: CASSDFSNTEAFF. As DNA, the CDR3 is TGTGCCAGCAGTGACTTTAGTAACACTGAAGCTTTCTTT. The V call is TRBV25-1, the J call TRBJ1-1, with no clear D. This CDR3 has 13 amino acids. Trimming shortened V by 3 bases and J by 2 bases, and 7 bases separated the two germline ends. CDR1 and CDR2 (germline): MGHDK, SYGVNS.

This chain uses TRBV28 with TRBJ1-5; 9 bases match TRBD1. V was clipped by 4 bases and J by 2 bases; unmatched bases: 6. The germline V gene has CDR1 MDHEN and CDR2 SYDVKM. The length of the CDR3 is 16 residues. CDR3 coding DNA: TGTGCCAGCAGTTCGTACAGGGGGCGCGGCAATCAGCCCCAGCATTTT. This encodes CASSSYRGRGNQPQHF.

CDR3 region: CASSSSGLAEAADTQYF. DNA for the CDR3: TGTGCCAGCAGCTCCTCGGGACTAGCGGAAGCAGCAGATACGCAGTATTTT. The chain carries TRBV7-2 and TRBJ2-3; 11 bases match TRBD2. The ends lost 4 bases at V and 4 bases at J; junction bases unmatched: 10. The CDR3 loop spans 17 amino acids. The V gene's germline CDR1 is SGHTA and CDR2 FQGNSA.

CDR3 bases: TGTGCCAGCAGCCCCTACCTCCATGGTGGAAACACCATATATTTT. This translates into CASSPYLHGGNTIYF. The chain uses TRBV6-1 and TRBJ1-3, with unresolved D. CDR1 and CDR2 (germline): MNHNS, SASEGT. V lost 6 bases and J 3 bases, leaving 15 bases between the germline ends. The CDR3 runs 15 residues.

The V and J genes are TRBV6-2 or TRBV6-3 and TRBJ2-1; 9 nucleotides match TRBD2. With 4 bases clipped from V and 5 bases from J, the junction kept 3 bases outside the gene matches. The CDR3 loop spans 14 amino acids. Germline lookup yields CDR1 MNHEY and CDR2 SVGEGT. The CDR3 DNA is TGTGCCAGCAGTTCTGCTAGCGGGAACAATGAGCAGTTCTTC. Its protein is CASSSASGNNEQFF.

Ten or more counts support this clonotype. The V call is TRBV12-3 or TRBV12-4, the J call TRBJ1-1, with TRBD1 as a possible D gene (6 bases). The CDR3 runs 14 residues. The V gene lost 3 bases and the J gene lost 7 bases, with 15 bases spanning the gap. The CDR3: CASSLGHIRNEAFF. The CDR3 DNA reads TGTGCCAGCAGTTTGGGACATATACGAAATGAAGCTTTCTTT.

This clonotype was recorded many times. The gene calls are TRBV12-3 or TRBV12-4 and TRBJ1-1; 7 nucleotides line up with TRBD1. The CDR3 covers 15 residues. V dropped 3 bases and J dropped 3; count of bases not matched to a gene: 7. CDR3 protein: CASSFGRGRDTEAFF. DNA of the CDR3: TGTGCCAGCAGTTTCGGGAGGGGGCGGGACACTGAAGCTTTCTTT.

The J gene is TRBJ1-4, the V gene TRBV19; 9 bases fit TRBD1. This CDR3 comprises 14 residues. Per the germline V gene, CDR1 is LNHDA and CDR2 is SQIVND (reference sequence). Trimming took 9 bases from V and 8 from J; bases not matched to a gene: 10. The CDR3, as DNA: TGTGCCAGCTTACCACAGGGGGCAGAAGAAAAACTGTTTTTT. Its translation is CASLPQGAEEKLFF.

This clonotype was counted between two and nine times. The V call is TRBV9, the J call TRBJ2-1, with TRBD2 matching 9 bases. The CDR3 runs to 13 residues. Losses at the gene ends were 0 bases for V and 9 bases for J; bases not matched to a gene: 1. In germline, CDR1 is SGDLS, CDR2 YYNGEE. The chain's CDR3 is CASSVEAGGEQFF. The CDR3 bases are TGTGCCAGCAGCGTAGAAGCGGGAGGTGAGCAGTTCTTC.

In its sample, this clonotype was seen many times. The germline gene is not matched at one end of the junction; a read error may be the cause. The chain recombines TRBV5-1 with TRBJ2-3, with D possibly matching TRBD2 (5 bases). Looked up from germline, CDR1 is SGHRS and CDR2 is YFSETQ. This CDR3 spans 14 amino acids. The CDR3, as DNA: TGTGCCAGCAGCTTAGGAGGAGGAACAGATACGCAGTATTTT. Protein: CASSLGGGTDTQYF.

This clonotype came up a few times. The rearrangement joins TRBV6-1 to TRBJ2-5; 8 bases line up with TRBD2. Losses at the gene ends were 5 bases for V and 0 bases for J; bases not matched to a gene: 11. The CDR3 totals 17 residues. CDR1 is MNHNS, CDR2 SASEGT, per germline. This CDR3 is CASSILFSGNHQETQYF. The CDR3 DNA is TGTGCCAGCAGTATCCTTTTTAGCGGGAATCACCAAGAGACCCAGTACTTC.

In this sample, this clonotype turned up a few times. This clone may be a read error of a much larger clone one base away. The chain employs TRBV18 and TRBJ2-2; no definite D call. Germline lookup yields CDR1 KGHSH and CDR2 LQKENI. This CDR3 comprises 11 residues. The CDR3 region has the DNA TGTGTCAGCTCAGCGACCGGGGAGCTGTTTTTT. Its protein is CVSSATGELFF.

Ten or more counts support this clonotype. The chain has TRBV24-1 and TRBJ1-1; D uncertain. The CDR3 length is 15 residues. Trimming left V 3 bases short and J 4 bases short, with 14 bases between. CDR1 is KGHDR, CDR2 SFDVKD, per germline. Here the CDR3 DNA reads TGTGCCACCAGTGATGCACGTAAAGCGGTCACTGAAGCTTTCTTT. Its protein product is CATSDARKAVTEAFF.